Below, 5 T cell receptor beta chains from the same sample are listed, as sequenced in a study of CD8+CD57+ T cells in acquired aplastic anemia. The template for TCR beta VDJ and CDR3 sequence profiling was genomic DNA. One entry per CDR3 protein, called by TCRdb with MiXCR from the reads. The sample consists of roughly 220,000 distinct CDR3 sequences, 50% to 70% of them appearing once. The authors sequenced patients whose flow cytometry had shown CD8+CD57+ cell expansion. Sequencing input: sorted CD4+, CD8+, or CD8+CD57+ T cells (not recorded which) from PBMCs. The origin of the receptors is a human donor with aplastic anemia.

The chain is built from TRBV7-2 and TRBJ2-3; TRBD2 might be the D (6 bases). Germline CDR1 SGHTA, CDR2 FQGNSA. This CDR3 comprises 15 residues. The ends were cut back, 1 base at V and 3 bases at J, with 11 bases in the middle. CDR3 residues: CASSLVKGLTDTQYF. The CDR3 DNA sequence: TGTGCCAGCAGCTTAGTCAAGGGACTGACAGATACGCAGTATTTT.

This chain uses TRBV3-1 with TRBJ2-5; the match to TRBD2 covers 11 bases. Germline V gene sequence: CDR1 LGHDT, CDR2 YNNKEL (reference sequence). V shed 0 bases, J shed 6 bases, and the junction held 3 bases outside the gene matches. The CDR3 has 15 amino acids. The CDR3 DNA is TGTGCCAGCAGCCAAGAGCTAGCGGGAGGTCAGACCCAGTACTTC. This encodes CASSQELAGGQTQYF.

This clonotype was observed a single time. The V and J genes are TRBV2 and TRBJ2-3; 8 bases match TRBD2. V shed 8 bases and J 3 bases; nucleotides not matched to a gene: 10. This CDR3 has 15 residues. CDR1 is SNHLY, CDR2 FYNNEI, per germline. CDR3 sequence (DNA): TGTGCCAGCTCCCCCTCCAGCGGGAGTACAGATACGCAGTATTTT. Its translation: CASSPSSGSTDTQYF.

This clonotype was seen a handful of times. The genes are TRBV25-1 and TRBJ1-6, with a weak D call TRBD1 (5 bases). From germline, CDR1 is MGHDK and CDR2 SYGVNS. V lost 2 bases and J lost 8, with 13 bases in between. The CDR3 runs 15 residues. Here the CDR3 reads CASSETREWDSPLHF. The DNA for the CDR3 is TGTGCCAGCAGTGAAACCAGGGAATGGGATTCACCCCTCCACTTT.

The chain is built from TRBV4-3 and TRBJ2-7; 7 bases fit TRBD1. From germline, CDR1 is LGHNA and CDR2 YSLEER. CDR3 size: 16 residues. V gave up 1 base and J gave up 0 bases; unmatched junction bases: 6. CDR3 bases: TGCGCCAGCAGCCAAGCCGAGGACAGGAGCTCCTACGAGCAGTACTTC. The encoded protein is CASSQAEDRSSYEQYF.